The rows below give T cell receptor beta chains drawn from one sample of a study of cytomegalovirus exposure and HLA in healthy donors. TCRdb keeps only in-frame clones here, not all; method: immunoSEQ multiplex PCR. The table has some 190,000 clones, approximately 80% seen once. Sequencing was done on a sample of PBMCs. These receptors all stem from a girl aged 5 to 17 in good health and CMV-seropositive. Both conserved end residues are part of each CDR3. The order of the fields is clone size, V gene, J gene, D gene, CDR3 protein, CDR3 DNA. D genes are given only for firm matches. Where a row states a size, it is once, few, many or the class of an expanded clone; other rows omit it.

>NA|TRBV18|TRBJ1-5|TRBD1
CASSPYSGQGASNQPQHF
TGTGCCAGCTCACCATATTCTGGACAGGGGGCGAGCAATCAGCCCCAGCATTTT
>once|TRBV11-3|TRBJ2-1|TRBD2
CASSLASGSGNEQFF
TGTGCCAGCAGCTTAGCTAGCGGGAGTGGCAATGAGCAGTTCTTC
>NA|TRBV12-5|TRBJ2-7|NA
CASGWTALYEQYF
TGTGCTAGTGGTTGGACAGCTCTCTACGAGCAGTACTTC
>NA|TRBV14|TRBJ2-3|NA
CASSQAGDTQYF
TGTGCCAGCAGCCAGGCGGGAGATACGCAGTATTTT
>NA|TRBV14|TRBJ2-7|NA
CASSQEVGGSSYEQYF
TGTGCCAGCAGCCAAGAAGTCGGGGGTTCCTCCTACGAGCAGTACTTC
>NA|TRBV6-5|TRBJ1-5|NA
CASSSLEGQPQHF
TGTGCCAGCAGTTCCCTCGAGGGTCAGCCCCAGCATTTT
>NA|TRBV6-6|TRBJ1-1|NA
CASSYGRQYGTEAFF
TGTGCCAGCAGTTACGGAAGACAGTACGGCACTGAAGCTTTCTTT
>NA|TRBV7-6|TRBJ2-1|NA
CASSLDGLATDNEQFF
TGTGCCAGCAGCTTAGATGGCCTAGCGACAGACAATGAGCAGTTCTTC
>NA|TRBV6-1|TRBJ2-1|NA
CASSAGGTAYNEQFF
TGTGCCAGCAGTGCCGGCGGGACAGCATACAATGAGCAGTTCTTC
>NA|TRBV5-6|TRBJ1-5|TRBD1
CASSLGTGGEQPQHF
TGTGCCAGCAGCTTGGGGACAGGGGGTGAACAGCCCCAGCATTTT
>NA|TRBV27|TRBJ2-7|NA
CASSPTALSTREQYF
TGTGCCAGCAGCCCAACGGCACTGTCAACTAGGGAGCAGTACTTC
>NA|TRBV5-1|TRBJ2-1|NA
CASSLTGNSYNEQFF
TGCGCCAGCAGCTTAACGGGGAACTCCTACAATGAGCAGTTCTTC
>NA|TRBV11-2|TRBJ2-1|NA
CASSLAVFYNEQFF
TGTGCCAGCAGCTTAGCGGTGTTCTACAATGAGCAGTTCTTC
>NA|TRBV19|TRBJ1-2|TRBD1
CASSVGTVYGYTF
TGTGCCAGTAGTGTGGGGACAGTCTATGGCTACACCTTC
>few|TRBV29-1|TRBJ2-2|TRBD2
CSAGRSTGELFF
TGCAGCGCCGGGAGGAGCACCGGGGAGCTGTTTTTT
>NA|TRBV6-5|TRBJ1-2|TRBD1
CASSYPSDRGYYGYTF
TGTGCCAGCAGTTACCCTTCGGACAGGGGGTACTATGGCTACACCTTC
>few|TRBV19|TRBJ2-7|NA
CASSTGGPQGYEQYF
TGTGCCAGTAGTACCGGGGGGCCCCAGGGTTACGAGCAGTACTTC
>NA|TRBV27|TRBJ1-2|NA
CASSSDGSYGYTF
TGTGCCAGCAGCTCAGACGGGAGCTATGGCTACACCTTC
>NA|TRBV7-2|TRBJ2-1|TRBD1
CASSRYDRGLFF
TGTGCCAGCAGCCGATACGACAGGGGACTGTTCTTC
>NA|TRBV4-3|TRBJ2-5|TRBD2
CASSQGLAGDETQYF
TGCGCCAGCAGCCAAGGGCTAGCGGGAGACGAGACCCAGTACTTC
>NA|TRBV7-2|TRBJ2-1|NA
CASSPQGENYNEQFF
TGTGCCAGCAGCCCACAGGGAGAGAACTACAATGAGCAGTTCTTC
>NA|TRBV12-1|TRBJ2-5|NA
CASSWGAEGQFETQYF
TGTGCCAGCAGCTGGGGCGCGGAGGGCCAATTCGAGACCCAGTACTTC
>NA|TRBV2|TRBJ2-1|NA
CASSLYGYNEQFF
TGTGCCAGCTCCCTATACGGCTACAATGAGCAGTTCTTC
>NA|TRBV10-3|TRBJ2-5|NA
CAISLQGVETQYF
TGTGCCATCAGTCTACAGGGCGTGGAGACCCAGTACTTC
>NA|TRBV9|TRBJ2-2|TRBD1
CASSPGQEGGELFF
TGTGCCAGCAGCCCCGGACAGGAAGGCGGGGAGCTGTTTTTT
>NA|TRBV5-4|TRBJ2-3|TRBD2
CASTFAGGLPDTQYF
TGTGCCAGCACCTTTGCGGGGGGTTTGCCAGATACGCAGTATTTT
>NA|TRBV9|TRBJ2-4|NA
CASSAPSQGKDKNIQYF
TGTGCCAGCAGCGCCCCTTCCCAGGGAAAGGACAAAAACATTCAGTACTTC
>NA|TRBV19|TRBJ1-1|NA
CASNHNSDRYTEAFF
TGTGCCAGTAATCACAACTCTGACAGATACACTGAAGCTTTCTTT
>NA|TRBV5-1|TRBJ2-1|NA
CASSYGMEGNEQFF
TGCGCCAGCAGCTACGGGATGGAGGGCAATGAGCAGTTCTTC
>NA|TRBV29-1|TRBJ2-7|NA
CSVVFTGKAYEQYF
TGCAGCGTTGTTTTCACAGGGAAGGCCTACGAGCAGTACTTC
>NA|TRBV7-2|TRBJ1-2|NA
CASSPQPGVRDYGYTF
TGTGCCAGCAGCCCCCAACCCGGGGTAAGGGACTATGGCTACACCTTC
>NA|TRBV6-6|TRBJ2-1|NA
CASRFLSGSSYNEQFF
TGTGCCAGCCGGTTTTTGTCCGGGAGCTCCTACAATGAGCAGTTCTTC
>few|TRBV4-1|TRBJ1-2|NA
CASSQDKNYGYTF
TGCGCCAGCAGCCAAGACAAAAACTATGGCTACACCTTC
>NA|TRBV5-4|TRBJ2-1|TRBD1
CASSLGTGGARAYNEQFF
TGTGCCAGCAGCCTCGGGACAGGGGGGGCAAGAGCTTACAATGAGCAGTTCTTC
>NA|TRBV4-3|TRBJ2-7|TRBD2
CASSHSRTSGVYEQYF
TGCGCCAGCAGCCATAGTAGGACTAGCGGAGTCTACGAGCAGTACTTC
>NA|TRBV6-6|TRBJ2-7|NA
CASQGAASSYEQYF
TGTGCCAGTCAAGGGGCCGCGTCCTCCTACGAGCAGTACTTC
>NA|TRBV9|TRBJ1-3|NA
CASSVMEDTGNTIYF
TGTGCCAGCAGCGTCATGGAGGATACTGGAAACACCATATATTTT
>NA|TRBV7-2|TRBJ2-3|NA
CASSLVQGPGTQYF
TGTGCCAGCAGCTTAGTCCAGGGCCCTGGTACGCAGTATTTT
>once|TRBV6-1|TRBJ1-4|TRBD1
CASSEVQGAEKLFF
TGTGCCAGCAGTGAAGTACAGGGGGCTGAAAAACTGTTTTTT
>NA|TRBV7-2|TRBJ1-4|NA
CASSLSSGYNEKLFF
TGTGCCAGCAGCTTGTCATCGGGATATAATGAAAAACTGTTTTTT
>NA|TRBV7-2|TRBJ2-1|TRBD2
CASSLASGRAKEQFF
TGTGCCAGCAGCTTAGCTAGCGGGAGGGCCAAGGAGCAGTTCTTC
>few|TRBV27|TRBJ2-2|NA
CASRLQGTGELFF
TGTGCCAGCAGGCTACAGGGTACCGGGGAGCTGTTTTTT
>few|TRBV6-5|TRBJ1-6|TRBD1
CASRKPTGGNSPLHF
TGTGCCAGCAGGAAACCGACAGGGGGTAATTCACCCCTCCACTTT
>NA|TRBV5-4|TRBJ1-1|NA
CASSLHRELSEAFF
TGTGCCAGCAGCTTGCACAGGGAACTATCTGAAGCTTTCTTT
>NA|TRBV5-1|TRBJ2-2|NA
CASSQSPGSLGGELFF
TGCGCCAGCAGCCAGAGCCCGGGGAGTTTGGGCGGGGAGCTGTTTTTT
>NA|TRBV5-1|TRBJ2-7|NA
CASSLGQGGGEQYF
TGCGCCAGCAGCTTAGGACAGGGAGGGGGCGAGCAGTACTTC
>NA|TRBV5-3|TRBJ1-3|TRBD1
CARSYLGTRGLGNTIYF
TGTGCCAGAAGCTACCTGGGGACCAGGGGGCTCGGAAACACCATATATTTT
>NA|TRBV27|TRBJ2-5|TRBD2
CASSPGTSDQETQYF
TGTGCCAGCAGTCCCGGGACTAGCGACCAAGAGACCCAGTACTTC